This T cell receptor (beta chain) was observed in a study of blood T cells in healthy people across ages (dated by TCRdb to between 2014 and 2016). Describing the broader study: Template switching captured roughly one uniquely barcoded TCR beta cDNA molecule per two T cells in model experiments. The study measured age-related changes in TCR beta repertoire diversity using deep sequencing normalized with unique cDNA molecular identifiers. The donors were split into four age groups: young (average about 16 years), middle-aged (roughly 39), aged (approximately 60) and long-lived (approximately 89). To avoid experimental bias, donors of different ages were spread randomly across the sequencing lanes. For two donors (one aged 18 to 29 and one aged 80 or older), the study analyzed two additional independent replicas of 1 million unique cDNA reads from the same blood draw. Results the study describes overall, beyond this receptor: Compared with the aged group, the long-lived group had more naive CD4+ T cells, fewer expanded clones and increased TCR diversity, a pattern suggesting age selection. Estimates of total diversity from one million sequenced T cells were regarded as lower bounds and underestimates. As age increased, observed TCR beta diversity per million T cells dropped in a roughly linear way, and a significant reduction was already evident by age around 41. Observed TCR beta diversity correlated strongly with the percentage of naive T cells measured by flow cytometry. Because the CMV infection status of the donors was unknown, age-related changes in expanded clonotypes may potentially have been confounded. Because profiling used bulk unsorted PBMCs, naive and antigen-experienced compartments could not be compared conclusively.

Based on the germline V gene, the CDR1 and CDR2 sequences are MNHEY and SVGAGI. V is shortened by 5 bases, J by 3 bases, and the region joining them spans 14 bases. The CDR3 measures 15 amino acids from cysteine to phenylalanine. Only the CDR3 DNA is retained, 45 bases long and in frame from the first base. This clonotype was counted only a few times. This clone's antigen is unknown. The sample holds no much larger clone one base away, and base qualities are not on file. The donors were roughly 40 Caucasian individuals from Russia, aged 6 to 90 years, who were systemically healthy. Each donor gave ten milliliters of peripheral blood, drawn into EDTA-treated Vacutainer tubes. Ficoll-Paque density-gradient centrifugation was used to isolate PBMCs, with at least 7 million obtained per sample. Total RNA was extracted from PBMCs with Trizol reagent, with at least 6 micrograms obtained per sample. Naive CD45RAhigh/CD27high T cell percentages were measured by flow cytometry on a PBMC aliquot from every donor.

Preparation of the library involved 5' RACE. Sequencing relied on an Illumina HiSeq 2500. The second PCR ran for about 7 to 11 cycles and used a J-beta primer mix along with a sample-barcoded 5' primer. A template-switch 5' adaptor carrying 12 random nucleotides introduced a unique molecular identifier onto each TCR beta cDNA molecule. Each sample yielded at least 2.5 million CDR3-containing paired-end reads. First-strand cDNA was synthesized from all RNA with the Mint cDNA synthesis kit, primed by a TRBC-specific oligonucleotide. All cDNA was treated with uracil-DNA glycosylase and then went through a first 18-cycle PCR with the universal primers M1SS and BC2_uni_R. The original methods were these. For normalization, 1 million high-quality reads, each with a distinct molecular identifier, were randomly selected from each sample. Reads sharing molecular identifiers were discarded rather than binned into consensus sequences. MiTCR, with a Q25 quality threshold and the strictest error-elimination algorithm, was used for CDR3 identification, clonotype clustering and error correction. A nonparametric unseen species model with Euler transformation was used to estimate lower-bound total TCR beta diversity. TCRdb handled the public reads itself, with Q25 trimming in fastp and clone calling in MiXCR, and kept productive beta chains. Entries are consolidated by CDR3 protein sequence, retaining the most common genes and DNA. TCRdb, rather than the study authors, made the V and J calls. The sample has approximately 1.5 million distinct CDR3 sequences on record, roughly 32% of them singletons. Together, the top ten hold about 11% of the sample.

The receptor comes from a woman aged 30 to 39 in good health. Material: blood. This chain is built from TRBV6-5 and TRBJ2-1, and the D gene may be TRBD1, 5 bases matching. The CDR3 protein: CASSQGIEYYNEQFF. The base sequence is TGTGCCAGCAGTCAGGGAATCGAATACTACAATGAGCAGTTCTTC.